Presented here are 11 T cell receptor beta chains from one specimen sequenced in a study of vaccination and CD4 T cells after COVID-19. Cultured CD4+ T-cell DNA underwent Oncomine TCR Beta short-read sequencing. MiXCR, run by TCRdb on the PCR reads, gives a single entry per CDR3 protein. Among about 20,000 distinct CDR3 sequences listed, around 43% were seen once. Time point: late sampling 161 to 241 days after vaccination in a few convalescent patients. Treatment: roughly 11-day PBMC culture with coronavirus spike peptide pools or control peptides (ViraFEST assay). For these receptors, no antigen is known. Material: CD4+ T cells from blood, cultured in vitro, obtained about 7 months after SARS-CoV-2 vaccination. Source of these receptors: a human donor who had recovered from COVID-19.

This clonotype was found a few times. The CDR3 region is CASSLDGGSNYGYTF. CDR3 coding DNA: TGTGCCAGCAGCTTAGACGGAGGTTCTAACTATGGCTACACCTTC. The chain recombines TRBV11-3 with TRBJ1-2; D call uncertain. There are 15 residues in the CDR3. The V end lost 0 bases, the J end lost 0 bases, and 8 bases lay between the germline ends. CDR1 is SGHNT and CDR2 is YENEEA in the germline V gene.

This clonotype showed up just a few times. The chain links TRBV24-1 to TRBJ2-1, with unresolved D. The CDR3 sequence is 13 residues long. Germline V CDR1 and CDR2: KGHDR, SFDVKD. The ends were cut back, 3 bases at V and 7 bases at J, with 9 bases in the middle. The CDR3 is CATSDLSRNEQFF. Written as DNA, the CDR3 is TGTGCCACCAGTGATCTTAGCCGGAATGAGCAGTTCTTC.

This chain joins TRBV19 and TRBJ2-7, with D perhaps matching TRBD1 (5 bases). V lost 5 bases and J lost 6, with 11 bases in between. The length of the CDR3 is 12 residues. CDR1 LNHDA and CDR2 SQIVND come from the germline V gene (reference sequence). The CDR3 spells CASSFLQGEQYF. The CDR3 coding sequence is TGTGCCAGTAGTTTTCTGCAGGGCGAGCAGTACTTC.

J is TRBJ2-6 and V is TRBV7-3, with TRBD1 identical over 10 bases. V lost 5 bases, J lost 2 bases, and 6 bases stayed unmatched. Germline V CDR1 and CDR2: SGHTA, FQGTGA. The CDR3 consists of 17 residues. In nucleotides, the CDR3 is TGTGCCAGCAGCCCGACAGGGGGCCTTACTGGGGCCAACGTCCTGACTTTC. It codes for CASSPTGGLTGANVLTF.

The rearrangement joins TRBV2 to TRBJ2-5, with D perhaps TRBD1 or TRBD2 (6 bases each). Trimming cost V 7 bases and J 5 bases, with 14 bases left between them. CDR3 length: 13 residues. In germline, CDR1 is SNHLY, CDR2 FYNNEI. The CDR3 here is CASNHREEETQYF. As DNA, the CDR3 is TGTGCCAGCAACCACAGGGAGGAGGAGACCCAGTACTTC.

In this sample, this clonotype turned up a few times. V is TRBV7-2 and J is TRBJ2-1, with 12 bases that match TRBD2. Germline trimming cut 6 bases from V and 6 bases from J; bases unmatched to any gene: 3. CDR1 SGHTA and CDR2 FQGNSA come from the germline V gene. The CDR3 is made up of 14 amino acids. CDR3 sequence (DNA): TGTGCCAGCAGTCCGGGACTAGCGGGCAATGAGCAGTTCTTC. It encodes CASSPGLAGNEQFF.

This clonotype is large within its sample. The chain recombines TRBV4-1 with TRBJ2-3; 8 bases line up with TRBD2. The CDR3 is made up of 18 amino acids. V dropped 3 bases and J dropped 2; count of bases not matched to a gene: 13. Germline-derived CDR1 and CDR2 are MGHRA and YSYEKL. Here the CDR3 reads CASSHRTGGGRTTDTQYF. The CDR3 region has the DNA TGCGCCAGCAGCCACAGAACGGGAGGGGGGCGCACCACAGATACGCAGTATTTT.

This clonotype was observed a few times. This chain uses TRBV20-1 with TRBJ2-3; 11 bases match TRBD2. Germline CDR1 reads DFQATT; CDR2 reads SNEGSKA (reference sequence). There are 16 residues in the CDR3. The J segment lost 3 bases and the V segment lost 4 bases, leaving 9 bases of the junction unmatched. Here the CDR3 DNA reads TGCAGTGCTACCTCCCCCGTAGCGGGAGGGACAGATACGCAGTATTTT. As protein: CSATSPVAGGTDTQYF.

The CDR3 sequence: CASSLATYNEQFF. The CDR3 coding sequence is TGTGCCAGCAGCTTAGCAACGTACAATGAGCAGTTCTTC. V gene TRBV7-3 combines with J gene TRBJ2-1; no reliable D call. V was clipped by 2 bases and J by 4 bases, with 6 bases between them. Germline V lookup: CDR1 SGHTA, CDR2 FQGTGA. The CDR3 covers 13 residues.

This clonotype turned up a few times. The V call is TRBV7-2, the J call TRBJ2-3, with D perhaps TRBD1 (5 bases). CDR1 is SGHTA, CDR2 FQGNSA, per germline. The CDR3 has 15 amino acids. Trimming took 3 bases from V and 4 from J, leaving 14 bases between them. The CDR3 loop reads CASSLLGPSADTQYF. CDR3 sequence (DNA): TGTGCCAGCAGCTTGCTGGGGCCGTCTGCAGATACGCAGTATTTT.

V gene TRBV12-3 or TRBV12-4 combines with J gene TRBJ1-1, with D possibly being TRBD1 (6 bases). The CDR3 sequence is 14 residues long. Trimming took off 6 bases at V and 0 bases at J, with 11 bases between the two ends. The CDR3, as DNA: TGTGCCAGCAGGGGACAAGCCTTGAACACTGAAGCTTTCTTT. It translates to CASRGQALNTEAFF.